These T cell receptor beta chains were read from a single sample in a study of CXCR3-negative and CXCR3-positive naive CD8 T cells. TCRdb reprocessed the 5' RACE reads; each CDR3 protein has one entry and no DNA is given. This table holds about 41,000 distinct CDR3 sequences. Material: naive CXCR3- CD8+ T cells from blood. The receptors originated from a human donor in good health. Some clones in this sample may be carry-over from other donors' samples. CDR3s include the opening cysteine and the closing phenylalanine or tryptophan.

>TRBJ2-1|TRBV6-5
CASSYSAIAGGYNEQFF
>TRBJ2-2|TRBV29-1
CSAVRDRGNTGELFF
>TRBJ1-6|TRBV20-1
CNHFKPTPYNSPLHF
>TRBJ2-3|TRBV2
CASRRPGTSGSDTQYF
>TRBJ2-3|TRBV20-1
CSSQEEDLTDTQYF
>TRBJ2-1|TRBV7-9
CASSKGAGLAGNEQFF
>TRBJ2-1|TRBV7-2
CASSSDRDYQRDEQFF
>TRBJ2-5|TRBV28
CASSEEGTRGTQYF
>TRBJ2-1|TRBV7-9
CASSAFRAELYNEQFF
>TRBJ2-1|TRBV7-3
CASSLGQGGGHEQFF
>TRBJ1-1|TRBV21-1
CASSPLDRAVGSEAFF
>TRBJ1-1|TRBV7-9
CASSPSLQLEAFF
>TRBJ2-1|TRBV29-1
CSAWTGLDEQFF
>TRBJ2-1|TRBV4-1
CASSQIAGSYNEQFF
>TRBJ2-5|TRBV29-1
CSLEAGEETQYF
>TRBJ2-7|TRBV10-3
CAISESSGNSYEQYF
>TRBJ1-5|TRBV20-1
CSARGQGAVQPQHF
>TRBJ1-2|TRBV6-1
CASRGVNYGYTF
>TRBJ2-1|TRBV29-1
CSVLLAGNNEQFF
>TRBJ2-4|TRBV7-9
CASSPWTSENIQYF
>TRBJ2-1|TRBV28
CASSLSRGGGEQFF
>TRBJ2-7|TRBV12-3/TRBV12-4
CASRYRQGASEQYF
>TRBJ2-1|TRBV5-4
CASSSLLYNEQFF
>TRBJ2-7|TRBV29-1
CSVLEQGQYEQYF
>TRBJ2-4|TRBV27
CASSSDAAKNIQYF
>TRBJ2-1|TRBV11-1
CASSPSGGPYNEQFF
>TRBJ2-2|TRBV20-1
CSASTAGELFF
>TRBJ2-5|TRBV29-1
CSVGSAETQYF
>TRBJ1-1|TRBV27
CASRSRGLAEAFF
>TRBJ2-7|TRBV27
CASSGGEYEQYF
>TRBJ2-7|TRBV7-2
CASSLEQGLDEQYF
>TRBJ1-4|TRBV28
CASSLRVATNEKLFF
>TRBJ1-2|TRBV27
CASSRDRASDYGYTF